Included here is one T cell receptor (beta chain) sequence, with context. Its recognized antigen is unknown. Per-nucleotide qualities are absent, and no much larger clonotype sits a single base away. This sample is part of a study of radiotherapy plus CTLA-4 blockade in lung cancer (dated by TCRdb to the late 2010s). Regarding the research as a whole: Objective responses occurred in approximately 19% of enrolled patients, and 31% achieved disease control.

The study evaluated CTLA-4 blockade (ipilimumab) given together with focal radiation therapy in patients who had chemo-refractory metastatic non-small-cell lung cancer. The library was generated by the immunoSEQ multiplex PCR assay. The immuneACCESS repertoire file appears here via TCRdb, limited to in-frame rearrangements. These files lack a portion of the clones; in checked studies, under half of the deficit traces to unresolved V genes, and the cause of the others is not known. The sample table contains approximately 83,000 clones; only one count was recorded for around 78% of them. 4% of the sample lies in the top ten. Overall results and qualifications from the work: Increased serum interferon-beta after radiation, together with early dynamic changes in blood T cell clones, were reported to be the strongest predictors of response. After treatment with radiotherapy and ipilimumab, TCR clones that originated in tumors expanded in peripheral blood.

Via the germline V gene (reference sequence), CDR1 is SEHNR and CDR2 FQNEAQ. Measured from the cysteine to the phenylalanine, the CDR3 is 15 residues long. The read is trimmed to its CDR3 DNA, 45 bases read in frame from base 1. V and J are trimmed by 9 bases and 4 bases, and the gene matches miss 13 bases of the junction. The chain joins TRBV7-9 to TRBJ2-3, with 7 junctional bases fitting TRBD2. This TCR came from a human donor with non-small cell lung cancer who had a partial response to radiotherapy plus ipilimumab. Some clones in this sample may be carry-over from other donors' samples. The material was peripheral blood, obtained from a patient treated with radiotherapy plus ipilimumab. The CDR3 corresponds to CARLIAGVRADTQYF. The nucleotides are TGTGCCAGGCTCATAGCGGGCGTCAGGGCAGATACGCAGTATTTT.